The entry below describes one T cell receptor beta chain. Antigen unknown. TCRdb re-called the reads with MiXCR, one entry per CDR3 protein. The data show roughly 700,000 distinct CDR3 sequences, roughly 33% seen once. This entry belongs to a study of T cell repertoires in cytomegalovirus infection. V was pared by 8 bases and J by 4 bases, with 10 bases between. Looked up from germline, CDR1 is MDHEN and CDR2 is SYDVKM. The CDR3 runs 12 residues. Regarding the study as a whole: Carriers of CMV plus the relevant HLA were identified by cumulative public TCR beta family frequency. Across the ex vivo response, the dominant clonotypes were HLA-C-restricted CMV-specific TCR beta clonotypes.

The chain joins TRBV28 to TRBJ2-3; D remains unclear. This TCR came from a human donor in good health (CMV status not recorded). Some clones in this sample may be carry-over from other donors' samples. The specimen was cultured PBMCs, collected from culture after CMV antigen stimulation. Here the CDR3 DNA reads TGTGCCAGCGCCTTAGGACCAGATACGCAGTATTTT. Its translation is CASALGPDTQYF.